Each of the 17 T cell receptor beta chains below was sequenced from the same sample in a study of molecular identifiers for immune sequencing clone quantification. TCRdb independently ran MiXCR on the PCR reads; one entry per CDR3 protein. The table lists about 2,300 distinct CDR3 sequences, around 22% of them singletons. The sequenced material came from naive CD8+ T cells from blood, with Jurkat cell RNA spiked in. Subset reported: FACS-sorted CD8+CD4-CCR7+CD45RA+ naive T cells. These receptors all stem from a human donor in good health. Some libraries in this study had Jurkat cell RNA spiked in.

By share, this clonotype ranks as medium-sized. The rearrangement uses TRBV28 and TRBJ2-3; no clear D gene. CDR1 is MDHEN, CDR2 SYDVKM, per germline. The CDR3 has 13 amino acids. Trimming removed 8 bases from V and 0 bases from J, with 9 bases in between. DNA of the CDR3: TGTGCCAGCCGGACGATCAGCACAGATACGCAGTATTTT. Translated: CASRTISTDTQYF.

Remarks on this clonotype: Given a much more abundant clone one base away, this may be a read error. This rearrangement joins TRBV7-2 to TRBJ1-3, with a tentative D call TRBD1 (5 bases). Germline V gene data show CDR1 as SGHTA and CDR2 as FQGNSA. This CDR3 is built from 14 residues. This CDR3 is CASSPGMSGNIIYF. The CDR3 DNA is TGTGCCAGCAGCCCAGGGATGTCTGGAAACATCATATATTTT.

This clonotype is large (0.1 to 1%). The chain is built from TRBV4-1 and TRBJ2-7, with 8 positions matching TRBD1. The length of the CDR3 is 14 residues. V was clipped by 4 bases and J by 7 bases; unmatched bases: 9. Germline V CDR1 and CDR2: MGHRA, YSYEKL. CDR3 in DNA: TGCGCCAGCAGCCCAATGACAGGGGCGAGGGAGCAGTACTTC. Protein: CASSPMTGAREQYF.

In this sample, this clonotype is medium-sized. The chain carries TRBV28 and TRBJ1-3, with no clear D. V was clipped by 7 bases and J by 0 bases, with 7 bases between them. The germline V gene has CDR1 MDHEN and CDR2 SYDVKM. The CDR3 is 13 residues long. This chain's CDR3 is CASIPHSGNTIYF. The CDR3 nucleotides read TGTGCCAGCATCCCCCACTCTGGAAACACCATATATTTT.

This clonotype rates as medium-sized. This rearrangement joins TRBV11-2 to TRBJ2-4; no reliable D call. V dropped 5 bases and J dropped 4 bases, with 9 bases sitting between them. Germline V gene data show CDR1 as SGHAT and CDR2 as FQNNGV. The CDR3 is 13 amino acids. CDR3: CASSPPWKNIQYF. CDR3 DNA sequence: TGTGCCAGCAGCCCGCCGTGGAAAAACATTCAGTACTTC. The full variable domain, its missing parts supplied by reference TRBV11-2 and TRBJ2-4, is EAGVAQSPRYKIIEKRQSVAFWCNPISGHATLYWYQQILGQGPKLLIQFQNNGVVDDSQLPKDRFSAERLKGVDSTLKIQPAKLEDSAVYLCASSPPWKNIQYFGAGTRLSVL.

CDR3 region: CASSQDWGSYEQYF. CDR3 coding DNA: TGTGCCAGCAGCCAAGATTGGGGATCCTACGAGCAGTACTTC. The V and J genes are TRBV4-2 and TRBJ2-7; D not certain. V was trimmed by 0 bases and J by 1 base, leaving 7 bases between them. This CDR3 is built from 14 residues. CDR1 is LGHNA and CDR2 is YNFKEQ in the germline V gene.

By sample share, this clonotype is medium-sized. This chain links TRBV24-1 with TRBJ2-7, with a possible D match to TRBD1 (6 bases). The CDR3 spans 16 residues. V lost 5 bases and J lost 2, with 18 bases in between. Germline V lookup: CDR1 KGHDR, CDR2 SFDVKD. CDR3 nucleotide sequence: TGTGCCACCAGTGGCCCCTTGGGACATGGACCCTACGAGCAGTACTTC. This codes for CATSGPLGHGPYEQYF.

Within the sample, this clonotype is medium-sized. CDR3 amino acids: CASSYSILTNSPLHF. The CDR3 DNA is TGTGCCAGCAGTTACTCAATCCTCACGAATTCACCCCTCCACTTT. The rearrangement uses TRBV6-5 and TRBJ1-6, with unresolved D. This CDR3 is built from 15 residues. The V gene lost 0 bases and the J gene lost 7 bases, with 10 bases spanning the gap. Per the germline V gene, CDR1 is MNHEY and CDR2 is SVGAGI.

V gene TRBV29-1 combines with J gene TRBJ1-1, with TRBD1 identical over 9 bases. The V segment lost 4 bases and the J segment 4 bases; nucleotides outside the gene matches: 7. CDR1 and CDR2 from the germline V gene are SQVTM and ANQGSEA. The CDR3 spans 14 residues. CDR3 coding DNA: TGCAGCGTTGCGGGACAGGGTTGGAGCACTGAAGCTTTCTTT. Its protein product is CSVAGQGWSTEAFF.

The CDR3 reads CASSLFPDTQYF. CDR3 nucleotide sequence: TGTGCCAGCAGCCTCTTCCCCGATACGCAGTATTTT. The genes are TRBV9 and TRBJ2-3, with D unresolved. CDR1 is SGDLS, CDR2 YYNGEE, per germline. The CDR3 contains 12 residues. Trimming took off 4 bases at V and 6 bases at J, with 9 bases between the two ends.

This clonotype is medium-sized (0.01 to 0.1%). The chain employs TRBV10-3 and TRBJ2-2, with D perhaps TRBD1 or TRBD2 (5 bases each). The V gene lost 7 bases and the J gene lost 6 bases, with 21 bases spanning the gap. The germline V gene encodes CDR1 ENHRY and CDR2 SYGVKD. The CDR3 covers 16 residues. CDR3: CAIKGSGPLWPGELFF. The CDR3 DNA sequence: TGTGCCATCAAGGGCTCGGGACCTCTGTGGCCCGGGGAGCTGTTTTTT.

This clonotype is categorized as medium-sized. CDR3 region: CASSFTQLAGVVNEQFF. The DNA for the CDR3 is TGTGCCAGCAGTTTTACCCAACTAGCGGGAGTAGTCAATGAGCAGTTCTTC. V usage is TRBV28 and J usage is TRBJ2-1; TRBD2 aligns across 11 bases. Unmatched junction bases numbered 10, after V lost 3 bases and J lost 6 bases. CDR3 length: 17 residues. CDR1 and CDR2 (germline): MDHEN, SYDVKM. Full variable domain (rest looked up from reference TRBV28 and TRBJ2-1): DVKVTQSSRYLVKRTGEKVFLECVQDMDHENMFWYRQDPGLGLRLIYFSYDVKMKEKGDIPEGYSVSREKKERFSLILESASTNQTSMYLCASSFTQLAGVVNEQFFGPGTRLTVL.

This clonotype is deemed medium-sized. CDR3 DNA sequence: TGCAGTGCCGAGGACAGGGGCTACGAGCAGTACTTC. This encodes CSAEDRGYEQYF. The rearrangement links TRBV20-1 to TRBJ2-7; 9 bases line up with TRBD1. The CDR3 length is 12 residues. Germline CDR1 DFQATT, CDR2 SNEGSKA (reference sequence). V shed 6 bases, J shed 3 bases, and the junction held 3 bases outside the gene matches.

By proportion, this clonotype is medium-sized. The rearrangement joins TRBV29-1 to TRBJ2-7; 8 bases map to TRBD2. The CDR3 contains 13 residues. V shed 5 bases and J 4 bases; nucleotides not matched to a gene: 7. CDR1 SQVTM and CDR2 ANQGSEA come from the germline V gene. As DNA, the CDR3 is TGCAGCGTTATGTCGGGAGGGCCTTACGAGCAGTACTTC. Its translation is CSVMSGGPYEQYF.

This clonotype is labeled as medium-sized. This chain uses TRBV9 with TRBJ2-1; weak D call: TRBD1 (6 bases). Germline CDR1 is SGDLS and CDR2 is YYNGEE. CDR3 length: 14 amino acids. Trimming pared 4 bases from V and 3 bases from J, leaving 11 bases between. The CDR3 here is CASSPGGVYNEQFF. The CDR3 DNA follows: TGTGCCAGCAGCCCTGGGGGCGTCTACAATGAGCAGTTCTTC.

By sample fraction, this clonotype is medium-sized. The rearrangement uses TRBV3-1 and TRBJ2-3; 10 bases are shared with TRBD2. The germline CDR1 and CDR2 sequences are LGHDT and YNNKEL (reference sequence). CDR3 length equals 17 residues. The V and J ends lost 1 base and 4 bases, in that order; junction bases with no gene match: 8. The CDR3 coding sequence is TGTGCCAGCAGCCAAGTCACGGCCAGCGGGAGGGCAGATACGCAGTATTTT. This translates into CASSQVTASGRADTQYF.

Comments on this clonotype: A much larger clone lies a single base off, so this may be a read error. Written as DNA, the CDR3 is TGCGCCAGCAACTTGGAAAGGGGTAGCACAGATACGCAGTATTTT. Residues: CASNLERGSTDTQYF. The V call is TRBV5-1, the J call TRBJ2-3; D perhaps matches TRBD1 (5 bases). Germline CDR1 is SGHRS and CDR2 is YFSETQ. The CDR3 is made up of 15 amino acids.